The 4 T cell receptor beta chains below were found in one sample sequenced in a study of blood T cells in healthy people across ages. Together with a sample-barcoded 5' primer, a J-beta primer mix was included in a second PCR lasting about 6 to 11 cycles. Each CDR3 protein is one row after TCRdb ran MiXCR on the 5' RACE reads. The table lists 1.5 million to 2 million distinct CDR3 sequences, over 25% of them singletons. The sample was blood. These receptors originate from a woman aged 25-40 years in good health.

The gene calls are TRBV28 and TRBJ2-6; D remains ambiguous. V was shortened by 5 bases and J by 1 base, with 9 bases between the two germline ends. Looked up from germline, CDR1 is MDHEN and CDR2 is SYDVKM. CDR3 length equals 15 residues. The CDR3 sequence is CASSHTSSGANVLTF. The CDR3 coding sequence is TGTGCCAGCAGTCACACATCGTCTGGGGCCAACGTCCTGACTTTC.

Regarding this clonotype: One end of the junction does not line up with germline, which may come from a read error. The V and J genes are TRBV12-3 or TRBV12-4 and TRBJ2-4; TRBD1 matches 8 bases. The assigned J gene may be wrong: the sequence end matches TRBJ2-7 better. CDR3 size: 13 residues. The CDR3 spells CVSSRQTGDEQYF. DNA of the CDR3: TGTGTCAGCAGTAGACAGACAGGGGACGAGCAGTACTTC.

This clonotype was seen once. The rearrangement joins TRBV5-1 to TRBJ2-1, with D perhaps TRBD2 (5 bases). The V and J ends lost 5 bases and 0 bases respectively, with 9 bases between them. The CDR3 sequence is 14 residues long. Germline CDR1 is SGHRS and CDR2 is YFSETQ. The CDR3 protein is CASRRVSSYNEQFF. The CDR3 DNA sequence: TGCGCCAGCAGGCGGGTAAGCTCCTACAATGAGCAGTTCTTC.

There are a few counts of this clonotype. The chain employs TRBV7-2 and TRBJ2-6; 9 positions match TRBD2. J lost 0 bases, V lost 5 bases, and 8 bases had no gene match. Germline CDR1 SGHTA, CDR2 FQGNSA. CDR3 length equals 18 residues. In DNA form, the CDR3 reads TGTGCCAGCAGCGCCCGACTAGCGGAGGCCTCTGGGGCCAACGTCCTGACTTTC. Translation gives CASSARLAEASGANVLTF.